These T cell receptor beta chains were read from a single sample in a study of post-analysis software for immune sequencing data. MiXCR, applied by TCRdb to the PCR reads, yields one record per CDR3 protein. The table includes roughly 800,000 distinct CDR3 sequences, around 45% detected once. Material: blood. These receptor sequences come from a girl under 18 with multiple sclerosis. Each CDR3 is given with its conserved first and last residue. A D gene is named only where the DNA matches it firmly. Clone sizes are given selectively: once, few, many, or a class where the clone is expanded.

abundance	d_gene	j_gene	v_gene	CDR3aa	CDR3nt
.	.	TRBJ2-3	TRBV29-1	CSVVLGADTQYF	TGCAGCGTTGTCTTGGGAGCGGATACGCAGTATTTT
.	TRBD2	TRBJ2-1	TRBV15	CATSRGTSANNEQFF	TGTGCCACCAGCAGGGGGACTAGCGCGAACAATGAGCAGTTCTTC
.	TRBD1	TRBJ1-2	TRBV7-9	CASRQDREWGYTF	TGTGCCAGCAGACAAGACAGGGAATGGGGCTACACCTTC
.	.	TRBJ1-2	TRBV20-1	CSASEGLREGTIYDYGYTF	TGCAGTGCTAGTGAGGGACTTCGAGAGGGTACCATATACGACTATGGCTACACCTTC
.	TRBD1	TRBJ2-3	TRBV5-1	CASRRDRPTDTQYF	TGCGCCAGCAGACGGGACAGACCCACAGATACGCAGTATTTT
.	.	TRBJ1-2	TRBV3-1	CASSQAGKLLWDGYTF	TGTGCCAGCAGCCAAGCTGGGAAGCTGCTATGGGATGGCTACACCTTC
.	TRBD1	TRBJ2-7	TRBV20-1	CSATTPGQGVYEQYF	TGCAGTGCCACGACCCCGGGACAGGGGGTATACGAGCAGTACTTC
.	.	TRBJ2-1	TRBV29-1	CSVEGLYNEQFF	TGCAGCGTTGAGGGGCTTTACAATGAGCAGTTCTTC
.	TRBD2	TRBJ2-1	TRBV4-1	CASSQGDGRTSGIRGSYNEQFF	TGCGCCAGCAGCCAAGGGGATGGGCGGACTAGCGGGATCCGAGGGTCCTACAATGAGCAGTTCTTC
.	TRBD2	TRBJ2-7	TRBV20-1	CSARSGLAGEYEQYF	TGCAGTGCTAGATCTGGACTAGCGGGAGAGTACGAGCAGTACTTC
few	.	TRBJ2-7	TRBV29-1	CSVEEMAPGEQYF	TGCAGCGTTGAAGAGATGGCCCCGGGCGAGCAGTACTTC
few	.	TRBJ2-3	TRBV6-5	CASSYSRGYTQYF	TGTGCCAGCAGTTACAGTCGGGGATATACGCAGTATTTT
.	TRBD1	TRBJ2-7	TRBV20-1	CSALQGSYEQYF	TGCAGTGCCTTACAGGGGTCCTACGAGCAGTACTTC
.	.	TRBJ2-1	TRBV10-2	CASPIGTMRSEQFF	TGCGCCAGCCCTATAGGGACAATGAGGAGTGAGCAGTTCTTC
.	TRBD1	TRBJ2-7	TRBV27	CASSTPGQGPYEQYF	TGTGCCAGCAGCACACCGGGACAGGGACCCTACGAGCAGTACTTC
once	.	TRBJ1-5	TRBV18	CASSPIGTGSNQPQHF	TGTGCCAGCTCACCAATTGGAACGGGTAGCAATCAGCCCCAGCATTTT
once	TRBD1	TRBJ1-5	TRBV3-1	CASSQGGTGNQPQHF	TGTGCCAGCAGCCAAGGAGGGACAGGGAATCAGCCCCAGCATTTT
.	TRBD2	TRBJ2-7	TRBV6-5	CATQGLAGVYEQYF	TGTGCCACCCAAGGACTAGCGGGAGTCTACGAGCAGTACTTC
.	TRBD2	TRBJ2-7	TRBV4-1	CASSQDGGGANEQYF	TGCGCCAGCAGCCAAGATGGCGGGGGAGCCAACGAGCAGTACTTC
.	.	TRBJ2-5	TRBV20-1	CSAQLAGGETQDF	TGCAGTGCCCAACTAGCTGGGGGAGAGACCCAGGACTTC
few	.	TRBJ2-4	TRBV24-1	CATTGADRAKNIQYF	TGTGCCACCACGGGGGCGGATCGGGCCAAAAACATTCAGTACTTC
.	TRBD1	TRBJ1-2	TRBV7-2	CASSLARGGGANYGYTF	TGTGCCAGCAGCTTAGCTCGGGGAGGGGGCGCGAACTATGGCTACACCTTC
.	.	TRBJ2-5	TRBV7-9	CASSTAGLLYQETQYF	TGTGCCAGCAGCACCGCTGGCCTACTGTACCAAGAGACCCAGTACTTC
.	.	TRBJ2-7	TRBV6-5	CASSAGTPFYEQYF	TGTGCCAGCAGTGCCGGGACTCCCTTTTACGAGCAGTACTTC
.	.	TRBJ1-1	TRBV6-1	CASSAVQGSTEAFF	TGTGCCAGCAGTGCCGTTCAGGGGAGCACTGAAGCTTTCTTT
many	TRBD1	TRBJ2-7	TRBV6-5	CASSPWTGSYEQYF	TGTGCCAGCAGTCCCTGGACAGGTTCCTACGAGCAGTACTTC
.	.	TRBJ2-7	TRBV29-1	CSVSGTYYEQYF	TGCAGCGTCTCCGGGACATACTACGAGCAGTACTTC
.	.	TRBJ2-1	TRBV2	CASSDRREHEQFF	TGTGCCAGCAGTGATCGGAGGGAGCATGAGCAGTTCTTC
few	.	TRBJ2-1	TRBV20-1	CSATSLAEGPQFF	TGCAGTGCTACCAGCCTAGCAGAGGGTCCCCAGTTCTTC
.	TRBD2	TRBJ2-1	TRBV20-1	CSARGLAGVIDNEQFF	TGCAGTGCTAGGGGACTAGCGGGAGTTATAGACAATGAGCAGTTCTTC
.	.	TRBJ2-1	TRBV4-2	CASSQGDSYNEQFF	TGTGCCAGCAGCCAAGGGGACTCCTACAATGAGCAGTTCTTC
few	.	TRBJ2-7	TRBV18	CASSRTAPCEQYF	TGTGCCAGCTCACGGACGGCTCCCTGCGAGCAGTACTTC
.	.	TRBJ1-5	TRBV7-2	CASSFSGQPQHF	TGTGCCAGCAGCTTTAGTGGGCAGCCCCAGCATTTT
.	.	TRBJ2-1	TRBV7-3	CASSLVGERMEQFF	TGTGCCAGCAGCTTAGTGGGGGAGAGAATGGAGCAGTTCTTC
few	.	TRBJ2-3	TRBV4-3	CASSQGGDTQYF	TGCGCCAGCAGCCAAGGTGGGGATACGCAGTATTTT
.	TRBD2	TRBJ2-7	TRBV20-1	CSARVLASGSYNEQYF	TGCAGTGCTAGAGTACTCGCTAGCGGTTCCTACAATGAGCAGTACTTC
.	.	TRBJ1-4	TRBV7-9	CASSPPTKNEKLFF	TGTGCCAGCAGCCCCCCGACGAAAAATGAAAAACTGTTTTTT
few	.	TRBJ2-7	TRBV7-2	CASSLGPADFSEQYF	TGTGCCAGCAGCTTAGGGCCGGCTGATTTTTCCGAGCAGTACTTC
few	.	TRBJ2-3	TRBV27	CASSLSETDTQYF	TGTGCCAGCAGTTTATCGGAAACAGATACGCAGTATTTT
.	.	TRBJ2-1	TRBV4-1	CASSHHGGEGGAGEQFF	TGCGCCAGCAGCCACCATGGGGGTGAAGGGGGTGCGGGTGAGCAGTTCTTC
.	.	TRBJ1-2	TRBV12-3/TRBV12-4	CARESGGYTF	TGTGCCAGAGAATCGGGAGGCTACACCTTC
few	.	TRBJ2-1	TRBV7-3	CATHIPSYNEQFF	TGTGCCACGCACATCCCGTCCTACAATGAGCAGTTCTTC
.	.	TRBJ2-6	TRBV6-5	CASTKGGPSGANVLTF	TGTGCCAGCACCAAGGGGGGGCCCTCTGGGGCCAACGTCCTGACTTTC
.	TRBD2	TRBJ2-3	TRBV20-1	CSALGLAEGRDTQYF	TGCAGTGCTCTTGGACTAGCGGAAGGCAGAGATACGCAGTATTTT
few	.	TRBJ2-3	TRBV4-3	CASSQEAKTDTQYF	TGCGCCAGCAGCCAAGAAGCTAAGACAGATACGCAGTATTTT
few	.	TRBJ1-2	TRBV29-1	CSAVGGDYGYTF	TGCAGCGCTGTTGGGGGGGACTATGGCTACACCTTC
.	TRBD1	TRBJ1-2	TRBV2	CASSVPDRGRRANYGYTF	TGTGCCAGCAGTGTACCCGACAGGGGCCGTCGGGCTAACTATGGCTACACCTTC
few	.	TRBJ1-2	TRBV6-5	CASSPRTDGYTF	TGTGCCAGCAGTCCTCGGACAGACGGCTACACCTTC
.	.	TRBJ1-6	TRBV20-1	CSASPIPQNAYNSPLHF	TGCAGTGCTAGTCCTATCCCACAAAACGCCTATAATTCACCCCTCCACTTT
once	TRBD1	TRBJ2-7	TRBV5-5	CASSLLDRGVYEQYF	TGTGCCAGCAGCTTACTGGACAGGGGAGTTTACGAGCAGTACTTC
.	TRBD2	TRBJ2-1	TRBV2	CAGLAGDWDEQFF	TGTGCCGGGCTGGCGGGAGATTGGGATGAGCAGTTCTTC
.	.	TRBJ2-7	TRBV5-1	CASSLEGYSEQYF	TGCGCCAGCAGCTTGGAGGGTTATAGCGAGCAGTACTTC
.	TRBD2	TRBJ2-3	TRBV14	CASSRTSGMNTQYF	TGTGCCAGCAGCCGGACTAGCGGGATGAATACGCAGTATTTT
.	TRBD1	TRBJ1-2	TRBV27	CASSFGTGAGYTF	TGTGCCAGCAGTTTTGGGACAGGGGCCGGCTACACCTTC
.	.	TRBJ2-1	TRBV7-2	CASSLSRVYEQFF	TGTGCCAGCAGCCTTTCGCGTGTGTATGAGCAGTTCTTC
.	TRBD1	TRBJ2-1	TRBV29-1	CSGWDRGGEQFF	TGCAGCGGGTGGGACAGGGGGGGTGAGCAGTTCTTC
.	.	TRBJ2-1	TRBV7-9	CASSFPGLLGSNEQFF	TGTGCCAGCAGCTTCCCGGGTCTTTTGGGCTCCAATGAGCAGTTCTTC
few	TRBD2	TRBJ2-1	TRBV19	CASSIDPSGKDEQFF	TGTGCCAGTAGTATAGATCCTAGCGGGAAGGATGAGCAGTTCTTC
.	.	TRBJ2-5	TRBV12-3/TRBV12-4	CASSPSGPEGETQYF	TGTGCCAGCAGCCCCAGCGGCCCCGAGGGGGAGACCCAGTACTTC
.	TRBD2	TRBJ2-5	TRBV13	CASSHSELPGLAGAQETQYF	TGTGCCAGCAGCCATTCGGAGTTACCGGGACTAGCGGGAGCCCAAGAGACCCAGTACTTC